This is a list of T cell receptor beta chains from one sample in a study of cytotoxic CD8 clonotypes in ibrutinib-treated CLL. The protocol was immunoSEQ multiplex PCR, while the TCRdb copy is restricted to in-frame clones and leaves out a portion. The repertoire holds some 130,000 clones, 80% to 90% seen once, with around 2% in the top ten. The sequences come from PBMCs, collected after 24 months of ibrutinib treatment. The source is a human donor with chronic lymphocytic leukemia. Each CDR3 is given with its conserved first and last residue. Each record gives: J gene, clone size, V gene, D gene, CDR3 protein, CDR3 DNA. The D gene is left open where the match is weak. The size entry is marked missing in some rows and otherwise reads once, few, many or a size class.

j_call: TRBJ2-7
clone_size: .
v_call: TRBV5-1
d_call: .
cdr3_aa: CASSLFPRADEQYF
cdr3_nt: TGCGCCAGCAGCTTGTTCCCCAGGGCGGACGAGCAGTACTTC

j_call: TRBJ1-1
clone_size: .
v_call: TRBV7-9
d_call: TRBD1
cdr3_aa: CASSRSTGVGNTEAFF
cdr3_nt: TGTGCCAGCAGCCGTTCTACAGGGGTGGGGAACACTGAAGCTTTCTTT

j_call: TRBJ2-3
clone_size: .
v_call: TRBV18
d_call: TRBD2
cdr3_aa: CASRNLAGGDTQYF
cdr3_nt: TGTGCCAGCCGTAACCTAGCGGGAGGAGATACGCAGTATTTT

j_call: TRBJ1-1
clone_size: .
v_call: TRBV6-6
d_call: TRBD1
cdr3_aa: CASITDRGRDTEAFF
cdr3_nt: TGTGCCAGCATCACGGACAGGGGTCGGGACACTGAAGCTTTCTTT

j_call: TRBJ1-2
clone_size: .
v_call: TRBV18
d_call: TRBD1
cdr3_aa: CASSPSWDRVQGYTF
cdr3_nt: TGTGCCAGCTCACCTAGCTGGGACAGGGTTCAGGGCTACACCTTC

j_call: TRBJ1-1
clone_size: .
v_call: TRBV13
d_call: .
cdr3_aa: CASSLAQDMNTEAFF
cdr3_nt: TGTGCCAGCAGCTTAGCTCAGGACATGAACACTGAAGCTTTCTTT

j_call: TRBJ2-1
clone_size: .
v_call: TRBV7-9
d_call: .
cdr3_aa: CASSNRDIYNEQFF
cdr3_nt: TGTGCCAGCAGCAACCGGGACATCTACAATGAGCAGTTCTTC

j_call: TRBJ2-3
clone_size: .
v_call: TRBV27
d_call: TRBD2
cdr3_aa: CASSRLVYPGTGGRASSTDTQYF
cdr3_nt: TGTGCCAGCAGTAGGCTCGTTTATCCTGGTACGGGCGGGAGGGCATCTAGCACAGATACGCAGTATTTT

j_call: TRBJ2-5
clone_size: few
v_call: TRBV7-7
d_call: .
cdr3_aa: CASSLAQKETQYF
cdr3_nt: TGTGCTAGCAGCTTAGCTCAGAAAGAGACCCAGTACTTC

j_call: TRBJ2-7
clone_size: .
v_call: TRBV19
d_call: .
cdr3_aa: CASSIAGRDEQYF
cdr3_nt: TGTGCCAGTAGTATAGCTGGCCGGGACGAGCAGTACTTC

j_call: TRBJ1-6
clone_size: .
v_call: TRBV6-5
d_call: TRBD1
cdr3_aa: CASSSPGTGNSPLHF
cdr3_nt: TGTGCCAGCAGTTCCCCCGGGACAGGGAATTCACCCCTCCACTTT